A single sample is the source of the 23 T cell receptor beta chains below, sequenced in a study of T cell changes during pregnancy in multiple sclerosis. Here immunoSEQ multiplex PCR was the method, and the copy in TCRdb shows in-frame clones only, minus some. The sample comprises roughly 57,000 clones, 90% of which are singletons, and approximately 3% rests with the top ten. Sequences were derived from CD8+ T cells from peripheral blood mononuclear cells, sampled before pregnancy. The receptors here all came from a female donor with multiple sclerosis, enrolled in a pregnancy study.

The chain uses TRBV4-3 and TRBJ2-1, with 9 bases lining up with TRBD2. The ends lost 0 bases at V and 7 bases at J; junction bases unmatched: 7. The CDR3 is made up of 16 amino acids. The germline V gene has CDR1 LGHNA and CDR2 YSLEER. The CDR3 DNA reads as TGCGCCAGCAGCCAAGACCCTGGCGGGGGGGCGAATGAGCAGTTCTTC. Its translation is CASSQDPGGGANEQFF.

The gene calls are TRBV6-6 and TRBJ1-1, with TRBD1 matching over 7 bases. The CDR3 sequence is 10 residues long. In germline, CDR1 is MNHNY, CDR2 SVGAGI (reference sequence). J gave up 6 bases and V 8 bases, and 0 bases lay outside the gene matches. CDR3 residues: CASGQAEAFF. CDR3 DNA: TGTGCCAGCGGACAGGCTGAAGCTTTCTTT.

J is TRBJ1-2 and V is TRBV6-6; D possibly corresponds to TRBD1 (5 bases). CDR3 length: 15 amino acids. Germline-derived CDR1 and CDR2 are MNHNY and SVGAGI (reference sequence). V gave up 8 bases and J gave up 4 bases, with 20 bases separating them. The CDR3 is CASEVLGGGLYGYTF. The CDR3 DNA follows: TGTGCCAGCGAAGTCTTGGGCGGGGGACTCTATGGCTACACCTTC.

In this sample, this clone turned up a few times. The rearrangement joins TRBV4-3 to TRBJ2-7; 7 bases fit TRBD1. CDR1 is LGHNA, CDR2 YSLEER, per germline. This CDR3 contains 15 residues. J was trimmed by 1 base and V by 0 bases; bases with no gene match: 3. CDR3 protein: CASSQETGPSYEQYF. DNA of the CDR3: TGCGCCAGCAGCCAAGAGACAGGGCCTTCCTACGAGCAGTACTTC.

The chain carries TRBV7-8 and TRBJ1-1, with a weak D call TRBD1 (5 bases). Trimming left V 3 bases short and J 0 bases short, with 14 bases between. The V gene's germline CDR1 is SGHVS and CDR2 FQNEAQ. The CDR3 spans 16 residues. CDR3 nucleotide sequence: TGTGCCAGCAGCTTTCCTCGGACATCCTTGAACACTGAAGCTTTCTTT. Its protein is CASSFPRTSLNTEAFF.

The gene calls are TRBV4-1 and TRBJ2-5; D is ambiguous. The DNA end is more similar to TRBJ2-7, so the J call may be wrong. Germline lookup yields CDR1 MGHRA and CDR2 YSYEKL. The CDR3 runs 13 residues. Written as DNA, the CDR3 is TGCGCCAGCAGCCAAGAACCCCCCTACGAGCAGTACTTC. It yields the protein CASSQEPPYEQYF.

The CDR3 reads CASSDRGLGTEAFF. Written as DNA, the CDR3 is TGTGCCAGCAGTGATCGGGGACTGGGCACTGAAGCTTTCTTT. This chain connects TRBV6-1 to TRBJ1-1, with a possible D match to TRBD1 (5 bases). The CDR3 is made up of 14 amino acids. Trimming took off 3 bases at V and 4 bases at J, with 12 bases between the two ends. Germline loops: CDR1 MNHNS, CDR2 SASEGT.

The V gene is TRBV4-3, the J gene TRBJ2-5; weak D call: TRBD2 (6 bases). CDR1 and CDR2 from the germline V gene are LGHNA and YSLEER. This CDR3 is built from 14 residues. V lost 4 bases, J lost 5 bases, and 14 bases lay in between. This CDR3 is CASSPGLLFETQYF. CDR3 DNA: TGCGCCAGCAGCCCGGGACTCCTATTCGAGACCCAGTACTTC.

The gene calls are TRBV2 and TRBJ2-1; maybe TRBD2 (5 bases). The CDR3 totals 13 residues. Trimming pared 8 bases from V and 10 bases from J, leaving 18 bases between. Germline CDR1 and CDR2: SNHLY and FYNNEI. CDR3 sequence: CASCWLEAEEQFF. CDR3 DNA: TGTGCCAGCTGTTGGTTGGAGGCGGAGGAGCAGTTCTTC. The variable domain in full, completed from reference TRBV2 and TRBJ2-1, reads EPEVTQTPSHQVTQMGQEVILRCVPISNHLYFYWYRQILGQKVEFLVSFYNNEISEKSEIFDDQFSVERPDGSNFTLKIRSTKLEDSAMYFCASCWLEAEEQFFGPGTRLTVL.

This sequence joins TRBV27 and TRBJ2-7, with TRBD1 matching 8 bases. The V gene's germline CDR1 is MNHEY and CDR2 SMNVEV (reference sequence). Losses at the gene ends were 1 base for V and 2 bases for J; bases not matched to a gene: 10. CDR3 length equals 17 residues. DNA for the CDR3: TGTGCCAGCAGTTTATTGGGGCCTAGCAGGGGGCCCTACGAGCAGTACTTC. Encoded protein: CASSLLGPSRGPYEQYF.

V is TRBV9 and J is TRBJ1-1, with unresolved D. The CDR3 sequence is 13 residues long. V was pared by 4 bases and J by 1 base, with 8 bases between. The germline CDR1 and CDR2 sequences are SGDLS and YYNGEE. The CDR3 DNA is TGTGCCAGCAGCAGCGGTGGGAACACTGAAGCTTTCTTT. Residues: CASSSGGNTEAFF.

The V and J genes are TRBV5-4 and TRBJ2-3; no firm D call. Germline V gene lookup returns CDR1 SGHNT and CDR2 YYREEE (reference sequence). Trimming shortened V by 3 bases and J by 5 bases, and 13 bases separated the two germline ends. This CDR3 has 14 amino acids. CDR3 region: CASSSEAVGDTQYF. DNA for the CDR3: TGTGCCAGCAGCTCCGAGGCGGTAGGAGATACGCAGTATTTT.

CDR3 sequence (DNA): TGTGCCAGCAGTTACTCAGTCGAGGGGGCCGGTGAAGCTTTCTTT. Translation: CASSYSVEGAGEAFF. This chain joins TRBV6-5 and TRBJ1-1, with 7 bases fitting TRBD1. Germline V gene data show CDR1 as MNHEY and CDR2 as SVGAGI. The trim removed 0 bases at V and 7 bases at J, leaving 8 bases unmatched. The CDR3 runs to 15 residues.

The gene calls are TRBV7-3 and TRBJ2-1; unclear D gene. The CDR3 runs to 14 residues. Germline V gene sequence: CDR1 SGHTA, CDR2 FQGTGA. Trimming removed 1 base at V and 10 bases at J, with 14 bases between. CDR3 sequence: CASSLRSDVREQFF. Here the CDR3 DNA reads TGTGCCAGCAGCTTAAGAAGCGACGTAAGGGAGCAGTTCTTC.

This clone was picked up a small number of times. V is TRBV7-9 and J is TRBJ1-5; D might be TRBD1 (5 bases). Germline lookup yields CDR1 SEHNR and CDR2 FQNEAQ (reference sequence). V was clipped by 8 bases and J by 2 bases, with 19 bases between them. The CDR3 totals 16 residues. CDR3 DNA: TGTGCCAGCTTACAAAGTGGGGGGGAGGGCAATCAGCCCCAGCATTTT. Translation: CASLQSGGEGNQPQHF.

The CDR3 DNA reads TGTGCCAGCAGCGGGGGCGGCGGGGAGCTGTTTTTT. Its protein product is CASSGGGGELFF. The rearrangement joins TRBV5-5 to TRBJ2-2, with D possibly being TRBD1 (6 bases). The CDR3 has 12 residues. Looked up from germline, CDR1 is SGHKS and CDR2 is YYEKEE (reference sequence). Trimming removed 4 bases from V and 7 bases from J, with 8 bases in between.

The rearrangement joins TRBV9 to TRBJ2-3, with 7 bases lining up with TRBD2. Losses at the gene ends were 3 bases for V and 1 base for J; bases not matched to a gene: 11. The length of the CDR3 is 17 residues. Germline V gene lookup returns CDR1 SGDLS and CDR2 YYNGEE. The CDR3 loop is CASSARGGRVGTDTQYF. The CDR3 nucleotides read TGTGCCAGCAGCGCAAGGGGAGGGAGGGTGGGCACAGATACGCAGTATTTT.

The chain carries TRBV4-3 and TRBJ2-2; 12 positions agree with TRBD1. The germline V gene encodes CDR1 LGHNA and CDR2 YSLEER. The CDR3 has 15 amino acids. J lost 6 bases, V lost 3 bases, and 2 bases had no gene match. The CDR3 coding sequence is TGCGCCAGCAGCCACGGGGACAGGGGGCCCGGGGAGCTGTTTTTT. Residues: CASSHGDRGPGELFF.

The chain is built from TRBV19 and TRBJ2-7; 7 bases match TRBD1. CDR1 LNHDA and CDR2 SQIVND come from the germline V gene (reference sequence). Germline trimming cut 3 bases from V and 5 bases from J; bases unmatched to any gene: 4. The CDR3 consists of 13 residues. In DNA, the CDR3 is TGTGCCAGTAGTATGAAGGGGGCCAACGAGCAGTACTTC. As protein: CASSMKGANEQYF.

CDR3: CASTLAGGPNEQFF. In nucleotides, the CDR3 is TGTGCCAGCACCCTAGCGGGGGGGCCAAATGAGCAGTTCTTC. This sequence joins TRBV9 and TRBJ2-1, with 12 bases matching TRBD2. J lost 7 bases, V lost 6 bases, and 5 bases had no gene match. The CDR3 totals 14 residues. Germline V lookup: CDR1 SGDLS, CDR2 YYNGEE.

The chain carries TRBV7-2 and TRBJ1-1; possible D gene TRBD1, 5 bases. The CDR3 has 15 residues. Trimming removed 5 bases at V and 4 bases at J, with 17 bases between. Germline values: CDR1 SGHTA, CDR2 FQGNSA. The CDR3 DNA sequence: TGTGCCAGCAGCCCAGACGACAGTTTAGGCACTGAAGCTTTCTTT. Its protein product is CASSPDDSLGTEAFF. The variable domain in full, with the rest retrieved from reference TRBV7-2 and TRBJ1-1, is GAGVSQSPSNKVTEKGKDVELRCDPISGHTALYWYRQSLGQGLEFLIYFQGNSAPDKSGLPSDRFSAERTGGSVSTLTIQRTQQEDSAVYLCASSPDDSLGTEAFFGQGTRLTVV.

The chain uses TRBV19 and TRBJ2-2, with a tentative D call TRBD1 (6 bases). Trimming removed 5 bases at V and 1 base at J, with 17 bases between. The CDR3 sequence is 17 residues long. Germline CDR1 reads LNHDA; CDR2 reads SQIVND (reference sequence). For the CDR3, the DNA is TGTGCCAGTAGTCCCCCGCATGTGGACAGGAACACCGGGGAGCTGTTTTTT. Residues: CASSPPHVDRNTGELFF.

This chain connects TRBV7-7 to TRBJ2-5; 10 nucleotides agree with TRBD2. The V gene end was trimmed by 1 base and the J gene end by 1 base; junction bases not matched to a gene: 3. The CDR3 sequence is 16 residues long. CDR1 and CDR2 from the germline V gene are SSHAT and FNYEAQ (reference sequence). The CDR3 bases are TGTGCCAGCAGCTTAGAGCGGGGGGGCCCCCAAGAGACCCAGTACTTC. Its protein is CASSLERGGPQETQYF.